This TCR beta chain comes out of a study of T cell repertoires in cytomegalovirus infection. Regarding the study as a whole: CMV-specific TCR beta clonotypes restricted by HLA-C were the ones dominating the ex vivo response.

Concerning this clonotype: What it binds is not known.

TCRdb re-called the reads through MiXCR, storing one row per CDR3 protein. This table holds 680,000 or so distinct CDR3 sequences, less than 40% found once. There are 13 residues in the CDR3. The germline V and J ends were trimmed by 6 bases and 10 bases, with 18 bases remaining between them. Germline values: CDR1 DFQATT, CDR2 SNEGSKA (reference sequence). The sequenced material came from PBMCs. The chain uses TRBV20-1 and TRBJ1-4, with D possibly matching TRBD1 (5 bases). The receptor's source is a human donor in good health (CMV status not recorded). Some clones in this sample may be carry-over from other donors' samples. CDR3 in DNA: TGCAGTGCAACCGGGACCACTCATGGAAAACTGTTTTTT. Protein: CSATGTTHGKLFF.